One and the same sample provided the 9 T cell receptor beta chains below, sequenced in a study of cytotoxic CD8 clonotypes in ibrutinib-treated CLL. Produced via immunoSEQ multiplex PCR; TCRdb's table is partial and in-frame only. In the table there are about 160,000 clones, 70% to 90% of which are singletons. The starting material was PBMCs, obtained at disease progression, from a patient treated with ibrutinib. These TCRs come from a human donor with chronic lymphocytic leukemia.

This clone was seen a few times. The V call is TRBV6-6, the J call TRBJ2-7, with TRBD2 identical over 8 bases. After removal of 0 bases from V and 0 bases from J, the junction contained 4 bases not matched to a gene. The CDR3 runs 16 residues. Germline CDR1 MNHNY, CDR2 SVGAGI (reference sequence). In DNA form, the CDR3 reads TGTGCCAGCAGTTACTCACTAGCGGCAAGCTCCTACGAGCAGTACTTC. Residues: CASSYSLAASSYEQYF.

This clone was seen a single time. This chain uses TRBV11-3 with TRBJ2-1, with D perhaps given as TRBD1 or TRBD2 (5 bases each). Trimming left V 5 bases short and J 10 bases short, with 12 bases between. Looked up from germline, CDR1 is SGHNT and CDR2 is YENEEA. This CDR3 has 12 amino acids. The CDR3: CASSAQWDEQFF. CDR3 sequence (DNA): TGTGCCAGCAGCGCCCAGTGGGACGAGCAGTTCTTC.

The chain recombines TRBV7-8 with TRBJ2-2; 7 positions match TRBD2. From germline, CDR1 is SGHVS and CDR2 FQNEAQ. With 2 bases clipped from V and 5 bases from J, the junction kept 11 bases outside the gene matches. The CDR3 extends over 17 amino acids. The CDR3, as DNA: TGTGCCAGCAGCTTATGGTATACGGGAGGTGGGACCGGGGAGCTGTTTTTT. Protein sequence: CASSLWYTGGGTGELFF.

In DNA, the CDR3 is TGTGCCAGCAGCCCCCTGCTGGGTAAGTCTTACGAGCAGTACTTC. Translation: CASSPLLGKSYEQYF. The J gene is TRBJ2-7, the V gene TRBV28; D unclear. The V end was cut by 6 bases, the J end by 4 bases, with 19 bases between. Germline V gives CDR1 MDHEN, CDR2 SYDVKM. The CDR3 loop spans 15 amino acids.

CDR3 protein: CSVGSNEQFF. The CDR3 nucleotides are TGCAGCGTGGGATCGAACGAGCAGTTCTTC. This rearrangement joins TRBV29-1 to TRBJ2-1, with unresolved D. There are 10 residues in the CDR3. Germline assignment: CDR1 SQVTM and CDR2 ANQGSEA. V was trimmed by 6 bases and J by 10 bases, leaving 10 bases between them.

This clone has just one count. The gene calls are TRBV7-9 and TRBJ1-1; D gene uncertain. The CDR3 is 16 amino acids. Trimming left V 1 base short and J 4 bases short, with 16 bases between. Germline values: CDR1 SEHNR, CDR2 FQNEAQ (reference sequence). CDR3 coding DNA: TGTGCCAGCAGCTTAGGGGTTTTTCGGGGAACCACTGAAGCTTTCTTT. As protein: CASSLGVFRGTTEAFF.

The gene calls are TRBV4-1 and TRBJ2-3, with D perhaps matching TRBD1 (6 bases). Germline V gene data show CDR1 as MGHRA and CDR2 as YSYEKL. There are 17 residues in the CDR3. Trimming stripped 0 bases from V and 2 bases from J, with 15 bases between. Here the CDR3 reads CASSQERYNRVTDTQYF. In DNA, the CDR3 is TGCGCCAGCAGCCAAGAGAGGTATAACAGGGTCACAGATACGCAGTATTTT.

V usage is TRBV4-2 and J usage is TRBJ2-5; TRBD1 matches at 8 bases. V shed 3 bases and J 0 bases; nucleotides not matched to a gene: 0. Germline V gene data show CDR1 as LGHNA and CDR2 as YNFKEQ. The CDR3 spans 14 residues. CDR3 in amino acids: CASSQGQDQETQYF. Written as DNA, the CDR3 is TGTGCCAGCAGCCAGGGACAGGACCAAGAGACCCAGTACTTC.

V is TRBV18 and J is TRBJ2-5, with TRBD1 matching 9 bases. V lost 2 bases to trimming and J lost 4 bases; unmatched junction nucleotides: 8. CDR1 is KGHSH and CDR2 is LQKENI in the germline V gene. The CDR3 sequence is 16 residues long. CDR3 nucleotides: TGTGCCAGCTCACCAGGCCCCCCGGGACAGGGAGAGACCCAGTACTTC. Translating it yields CASSPGPPGQGETQYF.